These T cell receptor beta chains were read from a single sample in a study of cytomegalovirus exposure and HLA in healthy donors. This table comes from immunoSEQ multiplex PCR, and its TCRdb copy is limited to in-frame clones, with some not included. The table records some 150,000 clones, more than 75% of them present only once. Sequenced input: PBMCs. The receptors stem from a man aged 18-30 years in good health and CMV-seronegative. The conserved cysteine and the conserved F or W are not part of the CDR3 here. The D gene is left open where the match is weak.

V gene	D gene	J gene	CDR3 protein
TRBV7-2	TRBD1	TRBJ1-5	ASSADGGGSQPQH
TRBV29-1	NA	TRBJ1-4	SVEGEGDEKLF
TRBV7-9	NA	TRBJ2-5	ASSYDILQETQY
TRBV2	NA	TRBJ1-5	ASKEGSRQPQH
TRBV28	NA	TRBJ1-5	ASSYRGNSNQPQH
TRBV7-9	NA	TRBJ2-2	ASVRRRTTGELF
TRBV10-2	TRBD1	TRBJ2-2	ASSEAGTGVNPNTGELF
TRBV5-1	NA	TRBJ1-2	ASRSNAYSGGYT
TRBV6-1	NA	TRBJ2-3	ASSEGGNADTQY
TRBV27	NA	TRBJ2-7	ASSFWPHEQY
TRBV21-1	NA	TRBJ1-1	ATQGTEAF
TRBV10-2	NA	TRBJ1-2	ASSEQGSANYGYT
TRBV27	NA	TRBJ2-6	ASSYTGSLGANVLT
TRBV29-1	NA	TRBJ1-2	SVEGTPRAYGYT
TRBV7-9	NA	TRBJ1-4	ASLRGNTNEKLF
TRBV5-1	NA	TRBJ1-1	ASSLDRMNTEAF
TRBV28	TRBD1	TRBJ1-1	ASSSTGSMNTEAF
TRBV11-2	TRBD1	TRBJ2-2	ASSLRTGTGELF
TRBV6-1	TRBD2	TRBJ2-5	RAGREGEETQY
TRBV4-1	NA	TRBJ1-5	ASSQGPGDDQPQH
TRBV20-1	TRBD1	TRBJ2-1	SARQGREQF
TRBV5-4	TRBD2	TRBJ2-5	ASSLAGSGTNPKTQY
TRBV6-5	NA	TRBJ2-6	AASDSASGANVLT
TRBV12-5	NA	TRBJ2-5	ASGLVLGGLMEETQY
TRBV5-4	NA	TRBJ2-1	ASRGGPSNEQF
TRBV19	TRBD1	TRBJ1-6	ASSGGTENSPLH
TRBV2	TRBD1	TRBJ2-3	ASRRGTGATDTQY
TRBV29-1	TRBD2	TRBJ2-6	SVGTSGSDGANVLT
TRBV5-1	TRBD2	TRBJ2-7	ASSLAGGVYEQY
TRBV30	TRBD1	TRBJ2-1	AWGIGGTGGNEQF
TRBV6-6	NA	TRBJ2-2	ASSSTVNTGELF
TRBV6-1	TRBD1	TRBJ2-1	ASSDPGAGGLDEQF
TRBV15	NA	TRBJ2-2	ATSRGTQYTGELF
TRBV5-6	TRBD1	TRBJ2-5	ASSFPGSGGETQY
TRBV29-1	TRBD1	TRBJ1-2	SVHSGTDFYGYT
TRBV5-4	TRBD1	TRBJ2-6	ASSPDRGRGGANVLT
TRBV28	NA	TRBJ2-1	ASTHQGGYNEQF
TRBV25-1	TRBD2	TRBJ2-2	ASSVASGRSTGELF